This TCR beta chain was found in a study of blood T cell repertoires in COVID-19. Turning to the study itself: PBMCs, B-cell-depleted T cells, or T cells provided the cDNA or gDNA that made up the material.

Living in about two dozen US areas, the participants were between roughly 18 and 90 years of age. Original processing notes: Cell counts per sample came from amplifying reference gene primers. TCRdb's table, derived via immunoSEQ multiplex PCR, lists solely in-frame clones and lacks some. That table furnishes V, J and clone size, whereas the DNA furnished D and trimming. The sample has 300,000 to 450,000 clones, about 90% seen once. This receptor was identified in a young man who had recovered from COVID-19. The specimen was PBMCs or T cells enriched from blood (not recorded which).

The CDR3 region has the DNA TGTGCCAGCAGCCCTCTAGGGGGCGCAGAGACCCAGTACTTC. Translation: CASSPLGGAETQYF. V is TRBV7-2 and J is TRBJ2-5, with 7 bases identical to TRBD1. V lost 5 bases to trimming and J lost 4 bases; unmatched junction nucleotides: 7. The CDR3 extends over 14 amino acids. CDR1 and CDR2 (germline): SGHTA, FQGNSA.